This entry concerns a single T cell receptor (beta chain). Its antigen remains unknown. This record comes from a study of T cells expressing NK-cell markers. Background on the study: It was from sorted CD3+CD56+NKG2C+, CD3+CD56+NKG2C- and CD3+CD56-NKG2C+ T cells that TCR beta repertoires came. HCMV serostatus: most of the eight sequenced donors positive, one negative.

Study findings and constraints: CD8+ T cells in six or seven donors included dominant NKG2C+ clonotypes at about 1.0-8%.

TCRdb re-called the 5' RACE reads and gives one entry per CDR3 protein, without DNA. The sample's table shows about 460,000 distinct CDR3 sequences. The sequence came from a woman aged 45 to 65 in good health. Sequencing used blood T cells: a sorted CD56 or NKG2C T cell subset, CD4+ or CD8+ T cells, or bulk PBMC T cells (not recorded which).

CDR3 protein: CASIRTVQETQYF. This chain uses TRBV25-1 with TRBJ2-5; TCRdb names TRBD1, which stays unverified in the absence of DNA. Germline V gene data show CDR1 as MGHDK and CDR2 as SYGVNS. The CDR3 has 13 residues. The whole variable domain, remainder taken from reference TRBV25-1 and TRBJ2-5, is EADIYQTPRYLVIGTGKKITLECSQTMGHDKMYWYQQDPGMELHLIHYSYGVNSTEKGDLSSESTVSRIRTEHFPLTLESARPSHTSQYLCASIRTVQETQYFGPGTRLLVL.